One sample yielded the 22 T cell receptor beta chains listed below, sequenced in a study of tumor and adjacent non-tumor tissue in lung cancer. RNA was extracted from bulk tissue without any cell sorting. TCRbeta libraries were built with three rounds of nested PCR, modified from ARM-PCR. One entry per CDR3 protein, called by TCRdb with MiXCR from the multiplex PCR reads. This table holds about 85,000 distinct CDR3 sequences, around three fifths found once. Input material: lung tumor tissue. These receptors were collected from a man between 70 and 80 years old with non-small cell lung cancer.

As concerns this clonotype: An end of the junction does not agree with germline; a read error may underlie this. The chain joins TRBV4-2 to TRBJ2-5, with 8 bases fitting TRBD1. CDR1 and CDR2 (germline): LGHNA, YNFKEQ. The CDR3 spans 16 residues. The DNA of the CDR3 is TGTGCCAGCAGCCAAGGGGGGACAGGTTGGCAAGAGGCCCAGTACTTC. This gives the protein CASSQGGTGWQEAQYF.

As for this clonotype: Since the CDR3 does not end with the conserved phenylalanine or tryptophan, this likely comes from a read error. The chain combines TRBV11-2 with TRBJ1-1; the D is unclear. Germline V gives CDR1 SGHAT, CDR2 FQNNGV. The CDR3 sequence is 14 residues long. As DNA, the CDR3 is TGTGCCAGCAGCTTATCTAGCGTCGGCACTGAGGCTTTCATT. Amino acids: CASSLSSVGTEAFI.

Comments on this clonotype: At one end the junction does not follow the germline gene, possibly because of a read error. The chain recombines TRBV28 with TRBJ2-1; TRBD1 matches 9 bases. The CDR3 sequence is 16 residues long. CDR1 is MDHEN, CDR2 SYDVKM, per germline. The CDR3: CAISSYRQGVYNEQFF. The CDR3, as DNA: TGTGCCATCAGTTCATATCGACAGGGGGTATACAATGAGCAGTTCTTC.

The chain carries TRBV7-9 and TRBJ2-5; maybe TRBD2 (5 bases). The CDR3 contains 16 residues. Between the trimmed V and J ends, which lost 1 base and 4 bases, there was a span of 16 bases. Germline V CDR1 and CDR2: SEHNR, FQNEAQ (reference sequence). CDR3 in amino acids: CASSLDLAPLGETQYF. The CDR3 nucleotides are TGTGCCAGCAGCTTAGATCTAGCCCCTCTGGGAGAGACCCAGTACTTC.

This clonotype has at least ten counts. The rearrangement uses TRBV7-9 and TRBJ2-1; 9 bases are shared with TRBD1. CDR3 length: 14 amino acids. Per germline, CDR1 SEHNR and CDR2 FQNEAQ (reference sequence). J was trimmed by 10 bases and V by 5 bases; bases with no gene match: 9. The CDR3 spells CASSAPLTGGEQFF. The CDR3 DNA follows: TGTGCCAGCAGCGCCCCTCTAACAGGGGGCGAGCAGTTCTTC.

Comments on this clonotype: The DNA is omitted, as the CDR3 cannot be located on it reliably, and the CDR3 follows TCRdb's listing. The V and J genes are TRBV12-3 or TRBV12-4 and TRBJ2-2; the table's D call TRBD1 went unverified against the DNA. Inclusive of both ends, the CDR3 amounts to 14 amino acids. CDR3 sequence: CVSCWGTGAGEMFF.

With regard to this clonotype: A single base separates this from a much larger clone, so it may be a read error. The J gene is TRBJ1-1, the V gene TRBV14, with D unclear. Germline CDR1 reads SGHDN; CDR2 reads FVKESK. V was trimmed by 4 bases and J by 4 bases, leaving 16 bases between them. The CDR3 loop spans 15 amino acids. This CDR3 is CASSRLKVKGTEAFF. The DNA for the CDR3 is TGTGCCAGCAGCCGGCTTAAAGTTAAGGGCACTGAAGCTTTCTTT.

V usage is TRBV6-5 and J usage is TRBJ2-1, with TRBD2 matching over 9 bases. Germline trimming cut 8 bases from V and 8 bases from J; bases unmatched to any gene: 19. The V gene's germline CDR1 is MNHEY and CDR2 SVGAGI. The CDR3 consists of 17 residues. CDR3 in DNA: TGTGCCAGCGGTAAGATGGGGGGCGGGAGGGGTGTCCATGAGCAGTTCTTC. Residues: CASGKMGGGRGVHEQFF.

This clonotype occurred many times. CDR3 region: CAISEEGSGEKLFF. The CDR3, as DNA: TGTGCCATCAGTGAGGAGGGATCAGGAGAAAAACTGTTTTTT. The chain has TRBV10-3 and TRBJ1-4; no firm D call. CDR3 length equals 14 residues. V gave up 2 bases and J gave up 8 bases, with 12 bases separating them. Germline CDR1 reads ENHRY; CDR2 reads SYGVKD.

The rearrangement joins TRBV24-1 to TRBJ2-2; D is uncertain. The germline V and J ends were trimmed by 5 bases and 0 bases, with 6 bases remaining between them. Germline V lookup: CDR1 KGHDR, CDR2 SFDVKD. This CDR3 has 14 residues. The CDR3: CATSGRTNTGELFF. The CDR3 DNA follows: TGTGCCACCAGTGGTCGGACGAACACCGGGGAGCTGTTTTTT.

The genes are TRBV10-3 and TRBJ2-7; TRBD1 agrees at 8 bases. The junction had 10 bases not matched to a gene; V was cut back by 2 bases and J by 7 bases. The CDR3 is made up of 15 amino acids. Per the germline V gene, CDR1 is ENHRY and CDR2 is SYGVKD. DNA of the CDR3: TGTGCCATCAGTGAGGTGGACAGGGTCTTTCATGAGCAGTACTTC. Translating gives CAISEVDRVFHEQYF.

As regards this clonotype: A read error may be the cause here, since a much bigger clone is one base away. J is TRBJ2-5 and V is TRBV5-1, with no clear D. The CDR3 is 12 residues long. Germline-derived CDR1 and CDR2 are SGHRS and YFSETQ. With 0 bases removed from V and 6 bases from J, the gap between germline ends came to 6 bases. CDR3 loop: CASSLVGKTQYF. CDR3 DNA: TGCGCCAGCAGCTTGGTGGGGAAGACCCAGTACTTC.

Remarks on this clonotype: This may be a read error, as it is one base from a much larger clone. The missing conserved phenylalanine or tryptophan at the end of this CDR3 makes a read error likely. V gene TRBV12-3 or TRBV12-4 combines with J gene TRBJ1-5, with a possible D match to TRBD1 (6 bases). Between the trimmed V and J ends, which lost 2 bases and 5 bases, there was a span of 16 bases. The CDR3 has 16 amino acids. The CDR3 sequence: CASSLSWGTTHQPQHY. CDR3 coding DNA: TGTGCCAGCAGTTTATCTTGGGGGACAACTCATCAGCCCCAGCATTAT.

Notes on this clonotype: Given a much more abundant clone one base away, this may be a read error. This chain joins TRBV5-5 and TRBJ2-2; D might be TRBD1 or TRBD2, each matching 5 bases. The CDR3 has 15 residues. Germline CDR1 is SGHKS and CDR2 is YYEKEE (reference sequence). The V gene lost 1 base and the J gene lost 2 bases, with 9 bases spanning the gap. CDR3 bases: TGTGCCAGCAGCTTGCGGGACCACAACACCGGGGAGCTGTTTTTT. It is translated as CASSLRDHNTGELFF.

This chain joins TRBV20-1 and TRBJ2-4; a weak D match, TRBD2 (7 bases). This CDR3 is built from 21 residues. The V end lost 0 bases, the J end lost 0 bases, and 27 bases lay between the germline ends. CDR1 and CDR2 from the germline V gene are DFQATT and SNEGSKA (reference sequence). DNA of the CDR3: TGCAGTGCTAGAGACCCGTCCGGGCGGGGGCCTCCCGAGGGAGCCAAAAACATTCAGTACTTC. Its translation is CSARDPSGRGPPEGAKNIQYF.

In regard to this clonotype: The junction and the germline gene differ at one end; a read error may be behind it. V usage is TRBV6-6 and J usage is TRBJ1-6, with TRBD1 as a possible D gene (6 bases). From germline, CDR1 is MNHNY and CDR2 SVGAGI (reference sequence). This CDR3 spans 14 amino acids. The CDR3: CATSNQGTNSLLHF. CDR3 coding DNA: TGTGCCACCAGTAACCAGGGGACTAATTCACTCCTCCACTTT.

This clonotype was observed once. A much larger clone differs from this one at a single base, so this may be a read error. The rearrangement links TRBV5-1 to TRBJ2-7; no firm D call. The CDR3 totals 16 residues. CDR1 SGHRS and CDR2 YFSETQ come from the germline V gene. V dropped 0 bases and J dropped 6 bases, with 19 bases sitting between them. The DNA for the CDR3 is TGCGCCAGCAGCTTGGGGCATCGGTACGTCGACTCCGAGCAGTACTTC. It codes for CASSLGHRYVDSEQYF.

This clonotype was detected ten times or more. The chain combines TRBV12-3 or TRBV12-4 with TRBJ2-1; 10 bases agree with TRBD2. V shed 10 bases and J 8 bases; nucleotides not matched to a gene: 14. The CDR3 has 15 amino acids. The CDR3 DNA follows: TGTGCCACCTCTAGCGGGGGAGGAGGCGGGGATGAGCAGTTCTTC. Translation gives CATSSGGGGGDEQFF.

The V call is TRBV11-2, the J call TRBJ2-4; no clear D. Per the germline V gene, CDR1 is SGHAT and CDR2 is FQNNGV. CDR3 length: 16 amino acids. V lost 8 bases to trimming and J lost 5 bases, with 22 bases between them. The CDR3 DNA is TGTGCCAGCGGCCAACAACCTAACGAGGCCGAAAACATTCAGTACTTC. Translated, it gives CASGQQPNEAENIQYF. The entire variable domain, with the rest obtained from reference TRBV11-2 and TRBJ2-4, is as follows: EAGVAQSPRYKIIEKRQSVAFWCNPISGHATLYWYQQILGQGPKLLIQFQNNGVVDDSQLPKDRFSAERLKGVDSTLKIQPAKLEDSAVYLCASGQQPNEAENIQYFGAGTRLSVL.

Worth noting for this clonotype: A much larger clone lies one base from this, so it may be a read error. The J gene is TRBJ2-2, the V gene TRBV25-1; 8 bases fit TRBD2. V lost 10 bases to trimming and J lost 0 bases; unmatched junction nucleotides: 10. CDR1 is MGHDK, CDR2 SYGVNS, per germline. The CDR3 consists of 16 residues. CDR3 sequence: CATGSLAGTNTGELFF. CDR3 DNA sequence: TGTGCCACCGGGTCCTTAGCGGGAACGAACACCGGGGAGCTGTTTTTT.

This clonotype was picked up many times. The chain combines TRBV6-2 or TRBV6-3 with TRBJ2-1; D is ambiguous. Germline V CDR1 and CDR2: MNHEY, SVGEGT. CDR3 length equals 13 residues. Trimming removed 6 bases from V and 11 bases from J, with 17 bases in between. CDR3 amino acids: CASSYTLGPKQFF. CDR3 sequence (DNA): TGTGCCAGCAGCTACACCCTGGGCCCGAAGCAGTTCTTC.

CDR3 amino acids: CASSYLPPTRIYNEQFF. The CDR3 bases are TGTGCCAGCAGTTACTTGCCGCCGACAAGGATCTACAATGAGCAGTTCTTC. The chain recombines TRBV6-2 or TRBV6-3 with TRBJ2-1, with no clear D. The CDR3 is 17 amino acids. Germline V CDR1 and CDR2: MNHEY, SVGEGT. V was shortened by 1 base and J by 3 bases, with 16 bases between the two germline ends.